This T cell receptor (beta chain) stems from a study of control samples from healthy donors and cancer patients. Sequenced by immunoSEQ multiplex PCR; TCRdb stores in-frame clones only, minus some. The sample comprises about 130,000 clones, around 93% of which are singletons, and approximately 2% rests with the top ten. V shed 2 bases and J shed 7 bases, with 10 bases lying between them. This CDR3 comprises 13 residues. CDR1 is SGHRS and CDR2 is YFSETQ in the germline V gene. The chain employs TRBV5-1 and TRBJ2-1, with unresolved D. The sequence was obtained from a woman aged 50 to 60 in good health. Material: blood. The CDR3 here is CASSFGVMNEQFF. CDR3 bases: TGCGCCAGCAGCTTTGGGGTTATGAATGAGCAGTTCTTC. Using reference TRBV5-1 and TRBJ2-1 for the parts outside the CDR3, the full variable domain is KAGVTQTPRYLIKTRGQQVTLSCSPISGHRSVSWYQQTPGQGLQFLFEYFSETQRNKGNFPGRFSGRQFSNSRSEMNVSTLELGDSALYLCASSFGVMNEQFFGPGTRLTVL.